Sequencing of this T cell receptor beta chain was carried out in a study of control samples from healthy donors and cancer patients. Sequenced by immunoSEQ multiplex PCR; TCRdb stores in-frame clones only, minus some. The sample consists of 120,000 to 150,000 clones, roughly nine tenths of them appearing once. Trimming cost V 4 bases and J 0 bases; bases outside gene matches: 4. Looked up from germline, CDR1 is SGHRS and CDR2 is YFSETQ. This CDR3 is built from 16 residues. The chain recombines TRBV5-1 with TRBJ2-2; 9 nucleotides agree with TRBD2. Sequenced input: blood. The receptor's source is a woman in her twenties or thirties in good health. The CDR3 here is CASSAIAGANTGELFF. The CDR3 DNA is TGCGCCAGCAGCGCAATAGCGGGGGCGAACACCGGGGAGCTGTTTTTT.